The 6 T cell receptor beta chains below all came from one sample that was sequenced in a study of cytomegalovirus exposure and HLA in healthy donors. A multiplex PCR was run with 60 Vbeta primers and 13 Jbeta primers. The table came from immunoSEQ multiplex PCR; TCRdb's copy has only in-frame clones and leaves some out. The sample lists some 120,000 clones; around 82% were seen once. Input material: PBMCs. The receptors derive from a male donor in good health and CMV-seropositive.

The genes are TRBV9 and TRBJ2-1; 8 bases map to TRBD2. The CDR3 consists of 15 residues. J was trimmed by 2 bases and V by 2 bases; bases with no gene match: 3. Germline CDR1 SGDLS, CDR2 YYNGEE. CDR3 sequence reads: CASSVVAGPYNEQFF. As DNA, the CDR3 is TGTGCCAGCAGCGTTGTAGCGGGGCCCTACAATGAGCAGTTCTTC.

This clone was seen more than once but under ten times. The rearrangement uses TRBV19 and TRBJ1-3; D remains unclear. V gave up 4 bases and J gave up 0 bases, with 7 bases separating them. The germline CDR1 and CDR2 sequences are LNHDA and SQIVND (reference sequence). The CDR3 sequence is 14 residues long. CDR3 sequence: CASSTWSSGNTIYF. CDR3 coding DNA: TGTGCCAGTAGTACCTGGAGCTCTGGAAACACCATATATTTT. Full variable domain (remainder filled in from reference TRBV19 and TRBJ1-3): DGGITQSPKYLFRKEGQNVTLSCEQNLNHDAMYWYRQDPGQGLRLIYYSQIVNDFQKGDIAEGYSVSREKKESFPLTVTSAQKNPTAFYLCASSTWSSGNTIYFGEGSWLTVV.

The CDR3 here is CASSLGGSGSYNEQFF. The CDR3 nucleotides read TGCGCCAGCAGCTTGGGCGGGAGTGGCTCCTACAATGAGCAGTTCTTC. The chain joins TRBV5-1 to TRBJ2-1, with 7 bases that match TRBD2. The CDR3 loop spans 16 amino acids. After removal of 0 bases from V and 0 bases from J, the junction contained 3 bases not matched to a gene. Germline CDR1 reads SGHRS; CDR2 reads YFSETQ.

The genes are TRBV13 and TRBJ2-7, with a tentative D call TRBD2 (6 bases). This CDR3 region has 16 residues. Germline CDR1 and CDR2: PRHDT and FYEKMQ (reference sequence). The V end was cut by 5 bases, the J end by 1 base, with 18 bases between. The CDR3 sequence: CASSPRLGGSSYEQYF. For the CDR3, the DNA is TGTGCCAGCAGCCCCCGGTTGGGGGGTTCTTCCTACGAGCAGTACTTC.

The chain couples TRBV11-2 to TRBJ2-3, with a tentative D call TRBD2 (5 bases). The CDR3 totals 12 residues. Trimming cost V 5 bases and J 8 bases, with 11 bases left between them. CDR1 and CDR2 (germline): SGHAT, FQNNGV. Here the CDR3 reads CASSPAVGTQYF. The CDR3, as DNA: TGTGCCAGCAGCCCAGCGGTGGGTACGCAGTATTTT.

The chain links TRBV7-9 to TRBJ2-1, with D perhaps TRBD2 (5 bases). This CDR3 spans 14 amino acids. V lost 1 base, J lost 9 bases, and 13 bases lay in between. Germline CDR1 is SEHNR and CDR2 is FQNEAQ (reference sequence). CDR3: CASSLDRLAGEQFF. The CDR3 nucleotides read TGTGCCAGCAGCTTAGATCGGCTAGCCGGTGAGCAGTTCTTC.